This T cell receptor (beta chain) came from a study of cytomegalovirus exposure and HLA in healthy donors. Study-wide findings and caveats: Per published accounts, TCR beta sequences correctly predicted the HLA-A and HLA-B alleles of most subjects. As a later analysis showed, a missense DCLRE1C variant was linked to trimming of TCR beta V- and J-genes.

The study ran its PCR with 60 Vbeta and 13 Jbeta primers. The method was immunoSEQ multiplex PCR; TCRdb's version includes in-frame clones alone and lacks a portion of them. Among over 100,000 clones, approximately 77% were seen once, and the ten largest hold about 1.4%. Germline CDR1 is SGHNT and CDR2 is YENEEA. Trimming cost V 1 base and J 1 base, with 7 bases left between them. This CDR3 region has 14 residues. A note on this clone: The target antigen is unknown.

This sequence originates from a woman in her 40s in good health and CMV-seronegative. The genes are TRBV11-3 and TRBJ1-1; no reliable D call. The sample taken for sequencing was PBMCs. CDR3 amino acids: CASSLARGNTEAFF. The CDR3 bases are TGTGCCAGCAGCTTAGCTCGGGGGAACACTGAAGCTTTCTTT.